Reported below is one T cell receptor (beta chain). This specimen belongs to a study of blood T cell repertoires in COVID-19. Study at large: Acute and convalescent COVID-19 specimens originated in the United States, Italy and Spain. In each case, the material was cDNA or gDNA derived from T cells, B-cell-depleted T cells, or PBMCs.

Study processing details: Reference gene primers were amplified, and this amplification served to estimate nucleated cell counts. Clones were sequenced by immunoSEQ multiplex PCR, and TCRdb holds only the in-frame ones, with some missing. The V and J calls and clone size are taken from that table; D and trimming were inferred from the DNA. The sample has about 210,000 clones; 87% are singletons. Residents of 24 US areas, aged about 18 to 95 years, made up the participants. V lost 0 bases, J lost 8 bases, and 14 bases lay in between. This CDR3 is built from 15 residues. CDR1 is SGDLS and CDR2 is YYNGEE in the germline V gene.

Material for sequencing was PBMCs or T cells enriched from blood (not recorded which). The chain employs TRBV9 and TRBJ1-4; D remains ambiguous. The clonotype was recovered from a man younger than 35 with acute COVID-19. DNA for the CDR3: TGTGCCAGCAGCGTAGGACCCGCCCCGGGGGAAAAACTGTTTTTT. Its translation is CASSVGPAPGEKLFF.